This T cell receptor (beta chain) was observed in a study of blood T cell repertoires in COVID-19. The V end was cut by 2 bases, the J end by 2 bases, with 19 bases between. The CDR3 consists of 18 residues. Germline values: CDR1 SGHTA, CDR2 FQGNSA. Here immunoSEQ multiplex PCR was the method, and the copy in TCRdb shows in-frame clones only, minus some. This sample has approximately 90,000 clones, with about 83% found just once. There are a few counts of this clone. Material: peripheral blood. This clonotype was obtained from a man in his 70s with COVID-19, enrolled during active disease. This chain joins TRBV7-2 and TRBJ1-3; the D gene is possibly TRBD1 (5 bases). Written as DNA, the CDR3 is TGTGCCAGCAGCTTAAATAGATTAGGCCGGGGGGCTGGAAACACCATATATTTT. Amino acid sequence: CASSLNRLGRGAGNTIYF.